The T cell receptor (beta chain) under discussion was sequenced for a study of cytomegalovirus exposure and HLA in healthy donors. Amplification used 60 Vbeta primers and 13 Jbeta primers. Produced via immunoSEQ multiplex PCR; TCRdb's table is partial and in-frame only. The sample includes 200,000 to 250,000 clones, almost 85% of them seen just once. Germline assignment: CDR1 SGHNT and CDR2 YYREEE (reference sequence). V shed 2 bases and J shed 2 bases, with 20 bases lying between them. CDR3 length equals 17 residues. Findings and limits, study-wide: CMV antigen specificity was confirmed in vitro for a few CMV-associated chains. Sequencing artifact likely explains a cluster of highly shared sequence variants.

Note on this clone: Its antigen remains unknown.

This rearrangement joins TRBV5-4 to TRBJ2-7; a weak D match, TRBD1 (7 bases). The sequence was obtained from a woman between 40 and 55 years old in good health and CMV-seronegative. Sequenced material: PBMCs. CDR3 region: CASSFGGTGAYTYEQYF. The DNA of the CDR3 is TGTGCCAGCAGCTTCGGGGGCACAGGGGCCTATACCTACGAGCAGTACTTC. The full variable domain, rest sourced from reference TRBV5-4 and TRBJ2-7, is ETGVTQSPTHLIKTRGQQVTLRCSSQSGHNTVSWYQQALGQGPQFIFQYYREEENGRGNFPPRFSGLQFPNYSSELNVNALELDDSALYLCASSFGGTGAYTYEQYFGPGTRLTVT.